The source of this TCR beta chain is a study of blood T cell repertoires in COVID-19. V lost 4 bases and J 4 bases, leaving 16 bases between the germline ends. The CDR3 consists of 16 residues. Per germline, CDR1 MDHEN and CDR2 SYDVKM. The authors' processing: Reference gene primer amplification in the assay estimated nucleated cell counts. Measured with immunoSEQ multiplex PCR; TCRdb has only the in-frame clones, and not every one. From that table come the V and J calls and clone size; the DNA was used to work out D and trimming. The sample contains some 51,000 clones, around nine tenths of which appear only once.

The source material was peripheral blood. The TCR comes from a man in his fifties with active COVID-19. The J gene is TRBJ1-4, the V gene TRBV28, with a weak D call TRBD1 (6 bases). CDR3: CASSSPFGTSNEKLFF. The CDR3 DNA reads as TGTGCCAGCAGTTCTCCCTTCGGGACAAGTAATGAAAAACTGTTTTTT.